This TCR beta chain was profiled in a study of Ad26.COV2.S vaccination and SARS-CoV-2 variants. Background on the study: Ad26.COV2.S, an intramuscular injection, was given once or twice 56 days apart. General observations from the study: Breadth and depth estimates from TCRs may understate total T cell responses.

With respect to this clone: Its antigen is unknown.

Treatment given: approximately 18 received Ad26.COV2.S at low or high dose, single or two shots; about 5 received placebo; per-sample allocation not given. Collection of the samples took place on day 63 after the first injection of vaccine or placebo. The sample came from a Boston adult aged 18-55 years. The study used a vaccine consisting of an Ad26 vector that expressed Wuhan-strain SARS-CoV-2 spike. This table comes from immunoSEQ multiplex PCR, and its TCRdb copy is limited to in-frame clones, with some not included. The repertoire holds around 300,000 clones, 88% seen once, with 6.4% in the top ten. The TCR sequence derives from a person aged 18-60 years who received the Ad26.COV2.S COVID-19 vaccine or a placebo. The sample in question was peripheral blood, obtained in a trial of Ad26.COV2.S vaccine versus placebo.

The CDR3 spells CASSAYRSYNEQFF. The CDR3 nucleotides read TGTGCCAGCAGTGCCTACAGGTCCTACAATGAGCAGTTCTTC. V gene TRBV25-1 combines with J gene TRBJ2-1, with a possible D match to TRBD1 (5 bases). This CDR3 has 14 amino acids. Germline-derived CDR1 and CDR2 are MGHDK and SYGVNS. Trimming stripped 4 bases from V and 1 base from J, with 8 bases between.